This T cell receptor (beta chain) was recorded in a study of circulating CD8 cells and anti-PD-1 response in melanoma. Germline-derived CDR1 and CDR2 are WNHNN and SYGVQD (reference sequence). V dropped 8 bases and J dropped 4 bases, with 9 bases sitting between them. The CDR3 contains 11 residues. Live CD3+CD8+TCRalphabeta+ cells were sorted into four subsets by PD-1 and/or TIGIT. In its sample, this clonotype is large (0.1 to 1%). Each library started from approximately 14 ng of total RNA using the QIAseq Immune Repertoire TCR panel. MiXCR, applied by TCRdb to the reads, yields one record per CDR3 protein. The data hold a few hundred distinct CDR3 sequences, with approximately 6% observed a single time.

This TCR was sampled from a human donor with melanoma. Sample: CD8+ T cells from PBMCs, taken at baseline or after one month of anti-PD-1 therapy (not recorded which). V and J are TRBV10-1 and TRBJ2-7; unclear D gene. The CDR3 reads CASVPRYEQYF. Here the CDR3 DNA reads TGCGCCAGCGTCCCCCGGTACGAGCAGTACTTC.